These 22 T cell receptor beta chains came from one sample sequenced in a study of shared clonotypes between healthy human individuals. The data were produced by immunoSEQ multiplex PCR, yet TCRdb's version contains in-frame clones alone and is incomplete. There are more than 550,000 clones in the sample; 80% to 95% occur only once, and 34% lies in the top ten. Sequencing was done on a sample of memory CD8+ T cells from PBMCs. Subset defined: CD45RO+ cells pooled with CCR7-negative TemRA cells. The source is a man between 18 and 35 years old in good health. Some clones in this sample may be carry-over from other donors' samples.

V and J are TRBV11-3 and TRBJ2-6; 7 bases agree with TRBD1. This CDR3 spans 20 amino acids. CDR1 SGHNT and CDR2 YENEEA come from the germline V gene. V gave up 2 bases and J gave up 0 bases; unmatched junction bases: 13. CDR3: CASSLKPGTAVHSGANVLTF. Written as DNA, the CDR3 is TGTGCCAGCAGCTTAAAACCCGGGACAGCCGTTCACTCTGGGGCCAACGTCCTGACTTTC.

V is TRBV13 and J is TRBJ2-7; 10 positions agree with TRBD1. V shed 5 bases and J 2 bases; nucleotides not matched to a gene: 6. Germline V lookup: CDR1 PRHDT, CDR2 FYEKMQ (reference sequence). The CDR3 consists of 15 residues. The CDR3 here is CASSDRGQGTYEQYF. DNA for the CDR3: TGTGCCAGCAGCGACCGGGGACAGGGGACCTACGAGCAGTACTTC.

This clone turned up a few times. V gene TRBV6-6 combines with J gene TRBJ1-5; D may be TRBD1 (6 bases). CDR3 length: 16 amino acids. Germline V gene lookup returns CDR1 MNHNY and CDR2 SVGAGI (reference sequence). Trimming removed 6 bases at V and 0 bases at J, with 15 bases between. CDR3 nucleotides: TGTGCCAGCAGGTCCTCACAGGGTTATAGCAATCAGCCCCAGCATTTT. This codes for CASRSSQGYSNQPQHF.

The J gene is TRBJ2-2, the V gene TRBV27, with D possibly being TRBD1 (6 bases). The V end was cut by 5 bases, the J end by 3 bases, with 13 bases between. CDR3 length equals 15 residues. CDR1 is MNHEY and CDR2 is SMNVEV in the germline V gene (reference sequence). As DNA, the CDR3 is TGTGCCAGCAGTGAAGCCCACAGGGACACCGGGGAGCTGTTTTTT. Protein sequence: CASSEAHRDTGELFF.

The chain employs TRBV2 and TRBJ2-3; no clear D. The CDR3 totals 14 residues. Trimming removed 7 bases from V and 2 bases from J, with 13 bases in between. Germline lookup yields CDR1 SNHLY and CDR2 FYNNEI. The CDR3 bases are TGTGCCAGCACCCCCGTCGGCTTCACAGATACGCAGTATTTT. Translation gives CASTPVGFTDTQYF.

This chain joins TRBV7-9 and TRBJ1-2, with D possibly being TRBD1 (5 bases). With 6 bases removed from V and 8 bases from J, the gap between germline ends came to 25 bases. The CDR3 consists of 16 residues. The V gene's germline CDR1 is SEHNR and CDR2 FQNEAQ (reference sequence). The chain's CDR3 is CASRSRDGIPTWGYTF. The CDR3 nucleotides are TGTGCCAGCAGGTCCCGGGACGGTATCCCTACTTGGGGCTACACCTTC.

The chain links TRBV7-6 to TRBJ2-2, with D possibly TRBD1 on 5 matching bases. The CDR3 extends over 14 amino acids. Trimming cost V 2 bases and J 7 bases, with 11 bases left between them. Per the germline V gene, CDR1 is SGHVS and CDR2 is FNYEAQ. CDR3 DNA: TGTGCCAGCAGCTTAATGCGCACAGGCGGGGAGCTGTTTTTT. The encoded protein is CASSLMRTGGELFF.

V is TRBV7-9 and J is TRBJ2-7, with D unclear. Germline V gives CDR1 SEHNR, CDR2 FQNEAQ (reference sequence). V lost 5 bases, J lost 3 bases, and 11 bases lay in between. The CDR3 has 13 residues. CDR3 in amino acids: CASSLTILYEQYF. CDR3 DNA: TGTGCCAGCAGCCTGACCATCCTCTACGAGCAGTACTTC.

The rearrangement uses TRBV19 and TRBJ2-3; tentatively, D is TRBD2 (5 bases). Trimming cost V 7 bases and J 2 bases, with 19 bases left between them. The CDR3 spans 16 residues. The germline V gene encodes CDR1 LNHDA and CDR2 SQIVND (reference sequence). DNA of the CDR3: TGTGCCAGTACTTCTCGTCCGAGGGCCCCCACAGATACGCAGTATTTT. It is translated as CASTSRPRAPTDTQYF.

About this clone: A much larger clone is a single base away; this may be a read error. This specimen includes other DNA sequences encoding the same CDR3. This sequence joins TRBV9 and TRBJ2-7, with D unclear. Per the germline V gene, CDR1 is SGDLS and CDR2 is YYNGEE. Trimming removed 3 bases at V and 0 bases at J, with 4 bases between. There are 12 residues in the CDR3. CDR3 amino acids: CASSADSYEQYF. Written as DNA, the CDR3 is TGTGCCAGCAGCGCTGACTCCTACGAGCAGTACTTC.

The chain combines TRBV14 with TRBJ1-1; D is ambiguous. The CDR3 sequence is 19 residues long. In germline, CDR1 is SGHDN, CDR2 FVKESK. V lost 4 bases, J lost 5 bases, and 29 bases lay in between. The CDR3 bases are TGTGCCAGCAGCCCCCGGACCACAAAGAGTGGAGCTCTGATGACTGAAGCTTTCTTT. Translating gives CASSPRTTKSGALMTEAFF.

The chain has TRBV6-5 and TRBJ1-2; D might be TRBD1 (6 bases). V was cut by 6 bases and J by 4 bases, with 18 bases left in between. From germline, CDR1 is MNHEY and CDR2 SVGAGI. The CDR3 extends over 15 amino acids. CDR3 nucleotide sequence: TGTGCCAGCAGCACAGATTGGACAGAGACCTATGGCTACACCTTC. Amino acid sequence: CASSTDWTETYGYTF.

CDR3 in DNA: TGTGCCAGCACCCCGGGCAGGCTCTCGGAACAGTACTTC. Translated: CASTPGRLSEQYF. The chain combines TRBV27 with TRBJ2-7; D call uncertain. V lost 7 bases and J lost 10, with 20 bases in between. This CDR3 comprises 13 residues. Per the germline V gene, CDR1 is MNHEY and CDR2 is SMNVEV (reference sequence).

The chain employs TRBV7-2 and TRBJ2-1, with 12 bases that match TRBD2. This CDR3 has 15 amino acids. Germline CDR1 reads SGHTA; CDR2 reads FQGNSA. The junction had 6 bases not matched to a gene; V was cut back by 5 bases and J by 7 bases. Here the CDR3 reads CASSLTSGSSNEQFF. The CDR3 nucleotides are TGTGCCAGCAGCCTGACTAGCGGGAGTTCAAATGAGCAGTTCTTC.

The rearrangement uses TRBV15 and TRBJ1-1, with a possible D match to TRBD1 (5 bases). The germline gives CDR1 LNHNV, CDR2 YYDKDF (reference sequence). Between the trimmed V and J ends, which lost 2 bases and 2 bases, there was a span of 12 bases. The CDR3 sequence is 15 residues long. The CDR3 protein is CATSRNRGVNTEAFF. CDR3 nucleotide sequence: TGTGCCACCAGCAGAAACCGGGGGGTAAACACTGAAGCTTTCTTT.

In DNA form, the CDR3 reads TGTGCCAGCAAGTCCAAACTGGGCGATACGCAGTATTTT. As protein: CASKSKLGDTQYF. This sequence joins TRBV6-5 and TRBJ2-3; D unresolved. Trimming pared 7 bases from V and 6 bases from J, leaving 14 bases between. Germline V CDR1 and CDR2: MNHEY, SVGAGI. This CDR3 spans 13 amino acids.

CDR3 region: CASTRVGSGSSTGELFF. CDR3 DNA: TGTGCCAGCACCCGGGTCGGTAGCGGGAGTTCCACCGGGGAGCTGTTTTTT. The chain joins TRBV5-6 to TRBJ2-2; 9 positions agree with TRBD2. Trimming removed 6 bases from V and 4 bases from J; junction bases left unmatched: 13. The CDR3 runs to 17 residues. Germline V gives CDR1 SGHDT, CDR2 YYEEEE.

This clone was seen a single time. J is TRBJ2-7 and V is TRBV5-6; TRBD2 matches 9 bases. The CDR3 has 15 amino acids. The J segment lost 2 bases and the V segment lost 0 bases, leaving 3 bases of the junction unmatched. The germline CDR1 and CDR2 sequences are SGHDT and YYEEEE. CDR3 in amino acids: CASSLAVAGAYEQYF. The DNA for the CDR3 is TGTGCCAGCAGCTTGGCAGTAGCGGGAGCCTACGAGCAGTACTTC.

This clone occurred once. J is TRBJ1-5 and V is TRBV6-5; D is ambiguous. Trimming stripped 6 bases from V and 0 bases from J, with 12 bases between. This CDR3 is built from 15 residues. Germline V CDR1 and CDR2: MNHEY, SVGAGI. This CDR3 reads CASSLQDYSNQPQHF. CDR3 DNA sequence: TGTGCCAGCAGCCTACAAGATTATAGCAATCAGCCCCAGCATTTT.

The genes are TRBV7-8 and TRBJ1-3, with D possibly matching TRBD1 (6 bases). The germline V gene encodes CDR1 SGHVS and CDR2 FQNEAQ. This CDR3 has 17 amino acids. The germline V and J ends were trimmed by 0 bases and 8 bases, with 20 bases remaining between them. DNA of the CDR3: TGTGCCAGCAGCTTAGCGAGAGCATCATCCGCAGGGGACACCATATATTTT. Protein sequence: CASSLARASSAGDTIYF.

The chain recombines TRBV27 with TRBJ1-2, with 7 positions matching TRBD1. The CDR3 has 15 residues. The J segment lost 4 bases and the V segment lost 6 bases, leaving 11 bases of the junction unmatched. In germline, CDR1 is MNHEY, CDR2 SMNVEV (reference sequence). Here the CDR3 DNA reads TGTGCCAGCAGCCACGCTCTAGCAGGGGGCTATGGCTACACCTTC. It specifies CASSHALAGGYGYTF.

In this sample, this clone turned up once. The chain recombines TRBV27 with TRBJ2-2; 10 bases agree with TRBD2. Germline values: CDR1 MNHEY, CDR2 SMNVEV (reference sequence). The CDR3 extends over 15 amino acids. J lost 9 bases, V lost 4 bases, and 8 bases had no gene match. The CDR3 nucleotides read TGTGCCAGCAGTTCACTAGCGGGAAGGATGTGGGAGCTGTTTTTT. This translates into CASSSLAGRMWELFF.